This section outlines one TCR beta chain sequence together with its context. What it binds is not known. This sample is drawn from a study of vaccination and CD4 T cells after COVID-19. The Oncomine TCR Beta short-read assay generated sequence data from the DNA of cultured CD4+ T cells. Once CD4+ T cells had been cultured, genomic DNA was extracted from them. One entry per CDR3 protein results from TCRdb running MiXCR on the PCR reads. The table records 9,500 or so distinct CDR3 sequences, approximately 71% of them present only once. Treatment of the sample: roughly ten-day PBMC culture with coronavirus spike peptide pools or control peptides (ViraFEST assay). ViraFEST used peptide pools to expand antigen-specific T cells before TCR sequencing. After removal of 4 bases from V and 8 bases from J, the junction contained 14 bases not matched to a gene. The germline V gene encodes CDR1 DFQATT and CDR2 SNEGSKA (reference sequence). This CDR3 has 15 amino acids.

The specimen comprised CD4+ T cells from blood, cultured in vitro, sampled before SARS-CoV-2 vaccination. This sequence originates from a human donor who had recovered from COVID-19. V gene TRBV20-1 combines with J gene TRBJ2-1; 7 bases are a match to TRBD2. CDR3 in amino acids: CSATPPWEGRYEQFF. The CDR3 DNA reads TGCAGTGCTACCCCTCCCTGGGAGGGCCGCTATGAGCAGTTCTTC.